The clone carrying this T cell receptor (beta chain) has more than one count but fewer than ten. What it recognizes is unknown. This entry belongs to a study of T-cell memory formation after mild COVID-19. Looking at the study overall: Largely donor-specific TCR clusters were found.

Employing constant-segment primers, 5'RACE generated TCR alpha and TCR beta cDNA libraries bearing sample barcodes and UMIs. TCRdb passed the 5' RACE reads through MiXCR, listing each CDR3 protein once. The sample lists 130,000 to 150,000 distinct CDR3 sequences; about 19% were seen once. Study conclusions and caveats: Memory sampled before infection contained some responding clones, suggesting cross-reactive memory joined. Clones contracting across day 15 to 85 had a balanced CD4/CD8 profile; later expanding clones leaned CD4+.

The CDR3 runs 16 residues. The V gene's germline CDR1 is SGHRS and CDR2 YFSETQ. Trimming at V came to 4 bases and at J to 5 bases, leaving 11 bases not matched to a gene. The gene calls are TRBV5-1 and TRBJ2-7; 11 nucleotides line up with TRBD1. The source material was PBMCs or a T cell subset sorted from them (not recorded which). The receptor was derived from an adult woman who had mild COVID-19 (a few samples of this study predate the infection). Cell type and time point are not known. The CDR3 region has the DNA TGCGCCAGCAGCAAGAGTTACGGACAGGGGGCTAACGAGCAGTACTTC. It specifies CASSKSYGQGANEQYF.